The 32 T cell receptor beta chains given below trace back to one sample, sequenced in a study of T-cell reconstitution after alpha-beta-depleted transplantation in children. Preparation of the TCRbeta library involved a method that used unique molecular identifiers. TCRdb reprocessed the PCR reads with MiXCR, giving one entry per CDR3 protein. The table lists roughly 150,000 distinct CDR3 sequences, 11% of them singletons, with about 12% in the top ten. The sequencing used PBMCs, collected before TCRalphabeta/CD19-depleted stem cell transplant. These receptors came from a boy aged 2 to 10 with acute myeloid leukemia, due to receive a stem cell transplant.

This clonotype was detected ten times or more. The CDR3 sequence is CSASHGQTEAFF. The CDR3 region has the DNA TGCAGTGCTAGTCACGGGCAGACTGAAGCTTTCTTT. The chain links TRBV20-1 to TRBJ1-1; D gene unclear. Per the germline V gene, CDR1 is DFQATT and CDR2 is SNEGSKA (reference sequence). This CDR3 has 12 amino acids. Trimming shortened V by 3 bases and J by 5 bases, and 10 bases separated the two germline ends.

Regarding this clonotype: This could be a read error, since a much larger clone is one nucleotide away. The rearrangement joins TRBV20-1 to TRBJ2-1; 9 bases map to TRBD2. Germline CDR1 is DFQATT and CDR2 is SNEGSKA (reference sequence). CDR3 length: 15 residues. The trim removed 6 bases at V and 7 bases at J, leaving 13 bases unmatched. This chain's CDR3 is CSARRPAGGWNEQFF. CDR3 coding DNA: TGCAGTGCCAGGAGACCAGCGGGGGGTTGGAATGAGCAGTTCTTC.

This clonotype has ten or more counts. This chain connects TRBV24-1 to TRBJ2-3; the match to TRBD1 covers 7 bases. Germline values: CDR1 KGHDR, CDR2 SFDVKD. The V and J ends lost 4 bases and 1 base, in that order; junction bases with no gene match: 10. The CDR3 has 17 amino acids. CDR3 loop: CATSDPTQGYGTDTQYF. The CDR3, as DNA: TGTGCCACCAGTGACCCGACACAGGGGTACGGCACAGATACGCAGTATTTT.

This clonotype was seen at least ten times. The junction and the germline gene differ at one end; a read error may be behind it. The chain has TRBV4-1 and TRBJ1-2; TRBD1 agrees at 8 bases. The CDR3 runs 15 residues. The V gene's germline CDR1 is MGHRA and CDR2 YSYEKL. This CDR3 reads CASSPPDRDRRPLGF. CDR3 DNA: TGCGCCAGCAGCCCCCCGGATCGGGACAGGAGGCCCCTGGGCTTC.

This clonotype came up many times. The V gene is TRBV5-1, the J gene TRBJ2-2; TRBD2 is a possible D gene (5 bases). Looked up from germline, CDR1 is SGHRS and CDR2 is YFSETQ. The germline V and J ends were trimmed by 5 bases and 6 bases, with 17 bases remaining between them. CDR3 size: 15 residues. CDR3 coding DNA: TGCGCCAGCAGTAGGGTACCTGGAGGACCCGGGGAGCTGTTTTTT. It yields the protein CASSRVPGGPGELFF.

This clonotype was detected ten times or more. A much larger clone is a single base away; this may be a read error. The chain recombines TRBV20-1 with TRBJ2-7, with 7 bases identical to TRBD1. The CDR3 contains 12 residues. The V gene's germline CDR1 is DFQATT and CDR2 SNEGSKA (reference sequence). J lost 5 bases, V lost 3 bases, and 4 bases had no gene match. CDR3 in amino acids: CSASEQGNEQYF. CDR3 in DNA: TGCAGTGCTAGCGAACAGGGGAACGAGCAGTACTTC.

This clonotype occurred many times. The chain has TRBV5-1 and TRBJ2-2; 8 nucleotides line up with TRBD2. The CDR3 is made up of 15 amino acids. Germline CDR1 reads SGHRS; CDR2 reads YFSETQ. Losses at the gene ends were 6 bases for V and 5 bases for J; bases not matched to a gene: 9. CDR3 DNA: TGCGCCAGCACGCGGCTAGCGGGTTTGACCGGGGAGCTGTTTTTT. Its translation: CASTRLAGLTGELFF.

In this sample, this clonotype turned up many times. The chain joins TRBV10-2 to TRBJ2-3; TRBD2 matches 9 bases. Germline trimming cut 3 bases from V and 1 base from J; bases unmatched to any gene: 2. The CDR3 extends over 15 amino acids. Germline CDR1 is WSHSY and CDR2 is SAAADI. CDR3 in amino acids: CASSEIAGGTDTQYF. The CDR3 DNA sequence: TGCGCCAGCAGTGAAATAGCGGGAGGCACAGATACGCAGTATTTT.

The sample holds many counts of this clonotype. The chain combines TRBV9 with TRBJ1-1; D possibly corresponds to TRBD1 (6 bases). V lost 3 bases to trimming and J lost 6 bases, with 15 bases between them. This CDR3 has 14 amino acids. CDR1 is SGDLS, CDR2 YYNGEE, per germline. CDR3 sequence reads: CASSGHSGAAEAFF. CDR3 nucleotide sequence: TGTGCCAGCAGCGGACATTCAGGGGCGGCTGAAGCTTTCTTT. The entire variable domain, with the rest obtained from reference TRBV9 and TRBJ1-1, is as follows: DSGVTQTPKHLITATGQRVTLRCSPRSGDLSVYWYQQSLDQGLQFLIQYYNGEERAKGNILERFSAQQFPDLHSELNLSSLELGDSALYFCASSGHSGAAEAFFGQGTRLTVV.

This clonotype was counted many times. CDR3: CASSRDREGSPLHF. Written as DNA, the CDR3 is TGCGCCAGCAGCCGGGACAGGGAAGGATCACCCCTCCACTTT. The chain uses TRBV5-1 and TRBJ1-6, with TRBD1 matching 9 bases. Germline lookup yields CDR1 SGHRS and CDR2 YFSETQ. The V segment lost 4 bases and the J segment 10 bases; nucleotides outside the gene matches: 6. This CDR3 contains 14 residues.

This clonotype appeared many times. The chain is built from TRBV2 and TRBJ2-6; possible D gene TRBD1, 5 bases. V lost 3 bases and J 4 bases, leaving 13 bases between the germline ends. From germline, CDR1 is SNHLY and CDR2 FYNNEI. The CDR3 contains 16 residues. The CDR3 DNA is TGTGCCAGCAGTGAGTACAGGACGGGCGGGGCCAACGTCCTGACTTTC. Protein sequence: CASSEYRTGGANVLTF.

This clonotype was detected many times. An end of the junction does not agree with germline; a read error may underlie this. This chain joins TRBV7-9 and TRBJ2-7; perhaps TRBD1 as D (6 bases). The germline V gene has CDR1 SEHNR and CDR2 FQNEAQ (reference sequence). There are 13 residues in the CDR3. CDR3 in amino acids: CASSQVLSGTPNF. The CDR3 DNA follows: TGTGCCAGCAGCCAGGTCTTGTCTGGGACACCTAACTTC.

This clonotype was counted many times. The V call is TRBV12-3 or TRBV12-4, the J call TRBJ2-1, with D possibly called TRBD1 or TRBD2 (6 bases each). V lost 4 bases to trimming and J lost 7 bases, with 20 bases between them. This CDR3 is 16 amino acids long. This chain's CDR3 is CASSYNGGQRSNEQFF. The DNA of the CDR3 is TGTGCCAGCAGTTATAATGGGGGGCAACGGTCAAATGAGCAGTTCTTC.

There are many counts of this clonotype. J is TRBJ1-2 and V is TRBV5-1; D might be TRBD1 (5 bases). The ends were cut back, 0 bases at V and 3 bases at J, with 18 bases in the middle. CDR1 and CDR2 (germline): SGHRS, YFSETQ. CDR3 length: 17 residues. CDR3 region: CASSLVEGPPGHYGYTF. The CDR3 nucleotides are TGCGCCAGCAGCTTGGTTGAAGGTCCACCGGGACACTATGGCTACACCTTC.

Comment on this clonotype: This may be a read error: a much more frequent sequence differs by one nucleotide. This chain joins TRBV6-1 and TRBJ1-3, with a possible D match to TRBD1 (5 bases). The CDR3 sequence is 14 residues long. Trimming left V 4 bases short and J 2 bases short, with 9 bases between. The germline gives CDR1 MNHNS, CDR2 SASEGT. The chain's CDR3 is CASSGGTAGNTIYF. The CDR3, as DNA: TGTGCCAGCAGTGGCGGGACGGCTGGAAACACCATATATTTT.

The chain employs TRBV7-9 and TRBJ2-2; D gene uncertain. The CDR3 loop spans 15 amino acids. V was shortened by 1 base and J by 3 bases, with 9 bases between the two germline ends. Germline lookup yields CDR1 SEHNR and CDR2 FQNEAQ (reference sequence). The CDR3 DNA reads TGTGCCAGCAGCTTAGACTCGACTGACACCGGGGAGCTGTTTTTT. Protein product: CASSLDSTDTGELFF.

This clonotype showed up many times. The chain uses TRBV12-3 or TRBV12-4 and TRBJ1-5, with D uncertain. Trimming shortened V by 3 bases and J by 7 bases, and 16 bases separated the two germline ends. The CDR3 is made up of 15 amino acids. CDR3 bases: TGTGCCAGCAGTTTTTCTCAAGAGGGAGGCCAGCCCCAGCATTTT. Translating it yields CASSFSQEGGQPQHF.

This clonotype was seen repeatedly, ten times or more. CDR3 residues: CASSLVEGEQFF. The CDR3 DNA reads TGTGCCAGCAGCTTAGTGGAGGGTGAGCAGTTCTTC. The rearrangement links TRBV7-9 to TRBJ2-1; tentative D call: TRBD2 (6 bases). The CDR3 runs 12 residues. The V end was cut by 1 base, the J end by 9 bases, with 7 bases between. The germline V gene encodes CDR1 SEHNR and CDR2 FQNEAQ (reference sequence).

This clonotype came up many times. The chain couples TRBV5-1 to TRBJ2-7; a weak D match, TRBD2 (6 bases). The CDR3 runs 14 residues. Trimming took 3 bases from V and 2 from J, leaving 12 bases between them. From germline, CDR1 is SGHRS and CDR2 YFSETQ. The CDR3 region has the DNA TGCGCCAGCAGCTCCCGACTAGAACCCTACGAGCAGTACTTC. This codes for CASSSRLEPYEQYF.

In this sample, this clonotype turned up many times. V usage is TRBV6-2 or TRBV6-3 and J usage is TRBJ1-1, with a weak D call TRBD1 (5 bases). This CDR3 spans 14 amino acids. Trimming removed 6 bases from V and 1 base from J, with 12 bases in between. The germline V gene encodes CDR1 MNHEY and CDR2 SVGEGT. Written as DNA, the CDR3 is TGTGCCAGCAGCAAAAGGGGCGGGAACACTGAAGCTTTCTTT. Translated, it gives CASSKRGGNTEAFF.

This clonotype was counted many times. The rearrangement links TRBV5-1 to TRBJ1-1; a possible D gene is TRBD1 (6 bases). The CDR3 has 13 residues. V was cut by 4 bases and J by 7 bases, with 14 bases left in between. The germline V gene has CDR1 SGHRS and CDR2 YFSETQ. The CDR3 DNA sequence: TGCGCCAGCAGCCCACAAGACAGGAGTGAAGCTTTCTTT. Encoded protein: CASSPQDRSEAFF. The whole variable domain, remainder taken from reference TRBV5-1 and TRBJ1-1, is KAGVTQTPRYLIKTRGQQVTLSCSPISGHRSVSWYQQTPGQGLQFLFEYFSETQRNKGNFPGRFSGRQFSNSRSEMNVSTLELGDSALYLCASSPQDRSEAFFGQGTRLTVV.

This clonotype was recorded many times. The gene calls are TRBV6-5 and TRBJ2-3, with D hard to call. V was shortened by 2 bases and J by 1 base, with 13 bases between the two germline ends. Per the germline V gene, CDR1 is MNHEY and CDR2 is SVGAGI. The CDR3 is 16 residues long. The CDR3 sequence: CASSYVTSPGTDTQYF. The CDR3 DNA follows: TGTGCCAGCAGTTACGTGACCTCCCCGGGCACAGATACGCAGTATTTT.

This clonotype was counted at least ten times. The CDR3 region is CASSQNPGPTTDTQYF. The CDR3 DNA is TGCGCCAGCAGCCAGAATCCGGGACCGACCACAGATACGCAGTATTTT. This sequence joins TRBV5-1 and TRBJ2-3; D assignment may be TRBD1 or TRBD2 (5 bases each). This CDR3 spans 16 amino acids. V gave up 4 bases and J gave up 2 bases, with 17 bases separating them. The germline gives CDR1 SGHRS, CDR2 YFSETQ.

This clonotype was seen repeatedly, ten times or more. The chain carries TRBV3-1 and TRBJ1-1; the match to TRBD1 covers 9 bases. The CDR3 has 14 residues. V shed 4 bases and J 5 bases; nucleotides not matched to a gene: 5. CDR1 and CDR2 from the germline V gene are LGHDT and YNNKEL (reference sequence). The CDR3 sequence: CASSRDREGTEAFF. In DNA, the CDR3 is TGTGCCAGCAGCCGGGACAGGGAGGGAACTGAAGCTTTCTTT.

This clonotype was counted ten times or more. This chain's CDR3 is CASSLGRGMGTDTQYF. The CDR3 region has the DNA TGCGCCAGCAGCTTAGGAAGGGGCATGGGCACAGATACGCAGTATTTT. The J gene is TRBJ2-3, the V gene TRBV5-1, with a tentative D call TRBD1 (5 bases). Trimming stripped 2 bases from V and 1 base from J, with 14 bases between. Germline values: CDR1 SGHRS, CDR2 YFSETQ. This CDR3 region has 16 residues.

This clonotype was found many times. The V gene is TRBV7-2, the J gene TRBJ2-1, with 7 bases aligning to TRBD2. The length of the CDR3 is 14 residues. In germline, CDR1 is SGHTA, CDR2 FQGNSA. J was trimmed by 5 bases and V by 1 base; bases with no gene match: 2. Here the CDR3 reads CASSLVGTNNEQFF. The CDR3 coding sequence is TGTGCCAGCAGCTTAGTAGGGACTAACAATGAGCAGTTCTTC.

This clonotype occurred many times. The genes are TRBV7-9 and TRBJ2-4; 10 nucleotides line up with TRBD2. Trimming at V came to 7 bases and at J to 6 bases, leaving 6 bases not matched to a gene. The CDR3 has 14 amino acids. Germline V gene data show CDR1 as SEHNR and CDR2 as FQNEAQ (reference sequence). CDR3 amino acids: CASTGTSERNIQYF. CDR3 DNA: TGTGCCAGCACCGGGACTAGCGAACGAAACATTCAGTACTTC.

This clonotype was counted at least ten times. V gene TRBV20-1 combines with J gene TRBJ1-2, with a tentative D call TRBD1 (5 bases). The CDR3 has 13 residues. V was clipped by 5 bases and J by 4 bases, with 14 bases between them. The germline V gene has CDR1 DFQATT and CDR2 SNEGSKA (reference sequence). CDR3 amino acids: CSAGTASGYGYTF. The CDR3 DNA reads as TGCAGTGCTGGGACGGCTTCAGGCTATGGCTACACCTTC.

There are many counts of this clonotype. The chain has TRBV10-3 and TRBJ2-3; D remains ambiguous. With 5 bases removed from V and 1 base from J, the gap between germline ends came to 13 bases. This CDR3 region has 15 residues. Per germline, CDR1 ENHRY and CDR2 SYGVKD. CDR3: CAISYSSGGTDTQYF. DNA for the CDR3: TGTGCCATCAGTTACAGCTCCGGTGGCACAGATACGCAGTATTTT.

This clonotype was seen repeatedly, ten times or more. The gene calls are TRBV7-2 and TRBJ2-3; D uncertain. This CDR3 comprises 14 residues. Germline CDR1 SGHTA, CDR2 FQGNSA. V was shortened by 6 bases and J by 0 bases, with 10 bases between the two germline ends. CDR3 residues: CASRDARSTDTQYF. The CDR3 DNA sequence: TGTGCCAGCAGGGACGCTAGAAGCACAGATACGCAGTATTTT. The variable domain in full, with the rest retrieved from reference TRBV7-2 and TRBJ2-3, is GAGVSQSPSNKVTEKGKDVELRCDPISGHTALYWYRQSLGQGLEFLIYFQGNSAPDKSGLPSDRFSAERTGGSVSTLTIQRTQQEDSAVYLCASRDARSTDTQYFGPGTRLTVL.

The sample holds many counts of this clonotype. V and J are TRBV5-1 and TRBJ2-2, with D possibly matching TRBD2 (5 bases). CDR3 length equals 16 residues. The germline CDR1 and CDR2 sequences are SGHRS and YFSETQ. Trimming took off 3 bases at V and 7 bases at J, with 19 bases between the two ends. In nucleotides, the CDR3 is TGCGCCAGCAGCTCAGGACCGAGGGAGAGTGTCGGGGAGCTGTTTTTT. Its protein is CASSSGPRESVGELFF. Together with reference TRBV5-1 and TRBJ2-2, the CDR3 gives the full variable domain: KAGVTQTPRYLIKTRGQQVTLSCSPISGHRSVSWYQQTPGQGLQFLFEYFSETQRNKGNFPGRFSGRQFSNSRSEMNVSTLELGDSALYLCASSSGPRESVGELFFGEGSRLTVL.

This chain connects TRBV18 to TRBJ2-1; 9 nucleotides agree with TRBD2. The V and J ends lost 3 bases and 5 bases, in that order; junction bases with no gene match: 8. This CDR3 region has 16 residues. Germline V lookup: CDR1 KGHSH, CDR2 LQKENI. CDR3 protein: CASSPLSGGTHNEQFF. Written as DNA, the CDR3 is TGTGCCAGCTCACCTCTAAGCGGGGGGACCCACAATGAGCAGTTCTTC.